A selection of T cell receptor beta chains follows, all from one sample in a study of T cells in Graves' hyperthyroidism and ophthalmopathy. TCRdb re-called the multiplex PCR reads with MiXCR, one entry per CDR3 protein. Of about 420,000 distinct CDR3 sequences in the sample, approximately 15% are singletons; the top ten hold 5.3%. The sequencing sample was made of blood. The receptors come from a woman between 18 and 29 years old with Graves' hyperthyroidism. CDR3s include the opening cysteine and the closing phenylalanine or tryptophan. The D gene is left open where the match is weak. Size values are once, few and many counts, or a class for expanded clones, and some rows have none.

TRBV20-1,many,TRBJ2-5,TRBD2,CSAWSGSGETQYF,TGCAGTGCTTGGAGCGGGAGCGGGGAGACCCAGTACTTC
TRBV28,many,TRBJ2-7,-,CASKRGLYEQYF,TGTGCCAGCAAACGCGGTCTCTACGAGCAGTACTTC
TRBV3-1,many,TRBJ1-6,-,CASSQVGGAMNNSPLHF,TGTGCCAGCAGCCAAGTCGGGGGCGCTATGAATAATTCACCCCTCCACTTT
TRBV11-3,many,TRBJ2-1,-,CASSLARDVSSYNEQFF,TGTGCCAGCAGCTTAGCCCGGGACGTGAGCTCCTACAATGAGCAGTTCTTC
TRBV7-9,-,TRBJ2-5,-,CASSTASTSYETQYF,TGTGCCAGCAGCACCGCCTCTACTAGTTATGAGACCCAGTACTTC
TRBV25-1,many,TRBJ2-7,TRBD1,CASSDPAGQGYEQYF,TGTGCCAGCAGTGATCCGGCGGGACAGGGGTACGAGCAGTACTTC
TRBV4-1,-,TRBJ2-1,-,CASSQDPQSDEQFF,TGCGCCAGCAGCCAAGATCCCCAGAGCGATGAGCAGTTCTTC
TRBV15,few,TRBJ1-2,-,CATSVRAHVTNYGYTF,TGTGCCACCAGCGTCCGAGCACATGTAACTAACTATGGCTACACCTTC
TRBV7-8,once,TRBJ1-4,TRBD1,CASSRTGTTNEKLSF,TGTGCCAGCAGCCGGACAGGCACAACTAATGAAAAACTGTCTTTT
TRBV5-8,many,TRBJ2-7,-,CASSLGAGSSYEQYF,TGTGCCAGCAGCTTGGGGGCAGGCAGCTCCTACGAGCAGTACTTC
TRBV7-2,many,TRBJ1-1,-,CASSQGGLRTEAFF,TGTGCCAGCAGCCAGGGCGGATTGAGGACTGAAGCTTTCTTT
TRBV11-2,many,TRBJ1-1,TRBD1,CASSLGDRGAGAFF,TGTGCCAGCAGCTTAGGGGACAGGGGTGCAGGAGCTTTCTTT
TRBV20-1,many,TRBJ2-3,-,CSAREDGRHGTDTQYF,TGCAGTGCTAGAGAAGATGGGCGCCATGGCACAGATACGCAGTATTTT
TRBV27,many,TRBJ2-7,-,CASSSGTQLYEQYF,TGTGCCAGCAGCTCCGGGACACAGCTCTACGAGCAGTACTTC
TRBV6-6,many,TRBJ2-5,-,CASSYSTGPETQYF,TGTGCCAGCAGTTACTCCACAGGGCCGGAGACCCAGTACTTC
TRBV20-1,many,TRBJ1-2,TRBD1,CSATPEPGGDYGYTF,TGCAGTGCTACACCCGAACCAGGGGGCGACTATGGCTACACCTTC
TRBV7-9,many,TRBJ2-7,-,CASSLGARPYEQYF,TGTGCCAGCAGCTTAGGGGCACGTCCCTACGAGCAGTACTTC
TRBV2,few,TRBJ2-2,-,CASNMIWAGELFF,TGTGCCAGCAATATGATCTGGGCCGGGGAGCTGTTTTTT
TRBV4-2,-,TRBJ2-5,TRBD2,CASSQDWAGVETQYF,TGTGCCAGCAGCCAAGATTGGGCGGGAGTGGAGACCCAGTACTTC
TRBV20-1,few,TRBJ2-7,TRBD2,CSARDFVTSGRGGLYEQYF,TGCAGTGCTAGAGATTTCGTGACTAGCGGGAGGGGGGGTTTATACGAGCAGTACTTC
TRBV19,-,TRBJ2-5,TRBD1,CASSTGQGRRQETQYF,TGTGCCAGTAGTACTGGACAGGGTCGGAGACAAGAGACCCAGTACTTC
TRBV27,many,TRBJ2-7,-,CASRWTIGAYEQYF,TGTGCCAGCAGATGGACAATCGGGGCCTACGAGCAGTACTTC
TRBV5-1,-,TRBJ2-7,-,CASSTRGAEEQYF,TGCGCCAGCAGCACTAGGGGGGCGGAGGAGCAGTACTTC
TRBV5-1,-,TRBJ1-1,-,CASSLRMNAEAFF,TGCGCCAGCAGCCTACGGATGAACGCTGAAGCTTTCTTT
TRBV12-5,-,TRBJ1-1,-,CASGLTLGGEGNTEAFF,TGTGCTAGTGGTTTGACCTTAGGGGGGGAGGGAAACACTGAAGCTTTCTTT
TRBV20-1,-,TRBJ2-7,TRBD2,CSGLADSYNEQYF,TGCAGTGGACTAGCGGACTCCTACAATGAGCAGTACTTC
TRBV28,-,TRBJ2-1,-,CASRFLGRGEQFF,TGTGCCAGCAGGTTCTTGGGGAGGGGGGAGCAGTTCTTC
TRBV6-4,many,TRBJ2-7,TRBD2,CASSDLRTSGREQYF,TGTGCCAGCAGTGATCTCAGGACTAGCGGAAGGGAGCAGTACTTC
TRBV18,many,TRBJ2-5,-,CASSPPTASGETQYF,TGTGCCAGCTCACCACCGACGGCGTCGGGGGAGACCCAGTACTTC
TRBV6-1,-,TRBJ2-1,-,CASSPHRRSYDEQFF,TGTGCCAGCAGTCCACATCGACGCTCCTACGATGAGCAGTTCTTC
TRBV30,many,TRBJ1-1,-,CAWNRQVEEAFF,TGTGCCTGGAACAGGCAGGTGGAGGAAGCTTTCTTT
TRBV4-3,many,TRBJ2-3,-,CASSQDQGPADTQYF,TGCGCCAGCAGCCAAGATCAGGGCCCAGCGGATACGCAGTATTTT
TRBV7-9,-,TRBJ2-7,-,CASSGSVYEQYF,TGTGCCAGCAGCGGGAGCGTGTACGAGCAGTACTTC
TRBV14,many,TRBJ1-2,-,CASSQDPYPHYGYTF,TGTGCCAGCAGCCAAGATCCGTACCCCCACTATGGCTACACCTTC
TRBV11-2,-,TRBJ1-1,-,CASSLVGGGSEAFF,TGTGCCAGCAGCTTAGTGGGCGGGGGGTCTGAAGCTTTCTTT
TRBV28,-,TRBJ2-5,-,CASSSDRDEGKTQYF,TGTGCCAGCAGCTCCGACAGAGACGAGGGGAAGACCCAGTACTTC
TRBV12-3/TRBV12-4,many,TRBJ2-2,-,CASSRDLSGELFF,TGTGCCAGCAGCCGGGACTTGTCCGGGGAGCTGTTTTTT
TRBV3-1,few,TRBJ2-7,-,CASSQAPGTAYEQYF,TGTGCCAGCAGCCAAGCACCGGGAACCGCCTACGAGCAGTACTTC
TRBV4-1,few,TRBJ2-1,-,CASSRAGLAITYNEQFF,TGCGCCAGCAGCCGCGCGGGGCTAGCGATTACCTACAATGAGCAGTTCTTC
TRBV12-3/TRBV12-4,many,TRBJ2-2,TRBD2,CASSLALFERGSNTGELFF,TGTGCCAGCAGTTTAGCGCTCTTCGAGCGGGGATCGAACACCGGGGAGCTGTTTTTT
TRBV5-1,few,TRBJ2-1,-,CASSLKRSSYNEQFF,TGCGCCAGCAGCTTGAAACGGAGCTCCTACAATGAGCAGTTCTTC
TRBV20-1,-,TRBJ2-2,-,CSARDHLRGSDTRELFF,TGCAGTGCTAGAGACCACCTACGGGGGAGCGACACCAGGGAGCTGTTTTTT
TRBV30,many,TRBJ2-7,TRBD2,CAWTGTRVSGEAYEQYF,TGTGCCTGGACCGGGACCCGAGTCAGCGGGGAGGCCTACGAGCAGTACTTC
TRBV13,-,TRBJ2-6,-,CASSLSTVLTPGPLSGANVLTF,TGTGCCAGCAGCTTATCGACCGTACTAACTCCGGGACCCTTATCTGGGGCCAACGTCCTGACTTTC
TRBV11-2,many,TRBJ2-7,-,CASTYPGTPLSEQYF,TGTGCCAGCACCTATCCCGGGACTCCTCTTTCCGAGCAGTACTTC
TRBV6-2/TRBV6-3,many,TRBJ2-7,TRBD1,CASSVPPGQVFYEQYF,TGTGCCAGCAGTGTTCCGCCGGGACAGGTGTTCTACGAGCAGTACTTC
TRBV5-5,once,TRBJ2-6,-,CASSAPTGFFSGANVLTF,TGTGCCAGCAGCGCGCCGACAGGTTTTTTCTCTGGGGCCAACGTCCTGACTTTC
TRBV20-1,-,TRBJ1-1,TRBD1,CSARVQGVTEAFF,TGCAGTGCTAGAGTCCAGGGGGTTACTGAAGCTTTCTTT
TRBV5-1,-,TRBJ2-5,-,CASSGGDFQETQYF,TGCGCCAGCAGCGGAGGGGACTTTCAAGAGACCCAGTACTTC
TRBV4-3,many,TRBJ1-1,-,CASSQEVWNTEAFF,TGCGCCAGCAGCCAAGAAGTGTGGAACACTGAAGCTTTCTTT
TRBV5-1,-,TRBJ2-5,TRBD2,CASSLTSGRAGETRYF,TGCGCCAGCAGCTTGACTAGCGGGAGGGCCGGAGAGACCCGGTACTTC
TRBV7-3,many,TRBJ2-1,TRBD1,CASSLDRGHLDEQFF,TGTGCCAGCAGCTTAGACAGGGGGCATCTCGATGAGCAGTTCTTC
TRBV28,many,TRBJ2-1,-,CASSPTAYRIGNEQFF,TGTGCCAGCAGTCCCACCGCTTACAGGATTGGGAATGAGCAGTTCTTC
TRBV12-3/TRBV12-4,few,TRBJ1-6,-,CASSLSVLGRGDSPLHF,TGTGCCAGCAGTTTGAGCGTATTGGGCAGGGGTGATTCACCCCTCCACTTT
TRBV7-9,many,TRBJ2-7,-,CASSPVTSSYEQYF,TGTGCCAGCAGCCCGGTGACTTCCTCCTACGAGCAGTACTTC
TRBV2,many,TRBJ2-2,-,CASSEQGILFF,TGTGCCAGCAGTGAACAGGGGATACTGTTTTTT
TRBV27,few,TRBJ2-7,-,CASSLPDRTYEQYF,TGTGCCAGCAGTTTACCGGACAGAACCTACGAGCAGTACTTC
TRBV28,many,TRBJ1-1,-,CASSLFPGIATEAFF,TGTGCCAGCAGTTTATTTCCAGGGATAGCCACTGAAGCTTTCTTT